This T cell receptor (beta chain) is from a study of cytomegalovirus exposure and HLA in healthy donors. The sample holds one count of this clone. The PCR employed 60 Vbeta primers together with 13 Jbeta primers. Repertoires were generated with immunoSEQ multiplex PCR, while TCRdb's copy carries only in-frame clones and drops some. The table has about 180,000 clones, over 70% seen once. Trimming took 0 bases from V and 4 from J, leaving 15 bases between them. Germline CDR1 reads LGHNA; CDR2 reads YNFKEQ. The CDR3 consists of 16 residues. The V and J genes are TRBV4-2 and TRBJ1-2; D not certain. The receptor comes from a man younger than 35 in good health and CMV-seronegative. Input material: PBMCs. The CDR3 spells CASSQELGPGGYGYTF. The CDR3 region has the DNA TGTGCCAGCAGCCAAGAATTAGGTCCGGGAGGCTATGGCTACACCTTC.